This TCR beta chain is from a study of beta chain features in type 1 diabetes. The wider study: Patients shared similar age, gender and cell yields with healthy donors.

General study results and limits: Sequencing of cDNA might inflate the share of cells that strongly express TCR. Any HLA type influence on TCRB rearrangement was left unresolved here.

On this clone: Its antigen is unidentified.

Each of the sorted populations had a purity greater than 95%. Germline lookup yields CDR1 SGHTA and CDR2 FQGNSA. The CDR3 loop spans 16 amino acids. The ends lost 6 bases at V and 0 bases at J; junction bases unmatched: 7. TCRB transcripts that were expressed got sequenced, as all of the isolated RNA had been reverse transcribed. The assay was immunoSEQ multiplex PCR, and TCRdb's table has in-frame clones only and misses some. The sample lists 900,000 or so clones; roughly 15% were seen once. The sequenced sample consisted of naive CD4+ T cells from blood. The TCR originated in a woman under 30 in good health. This sequence joins TRBV7-2 and TRBJ1-4; 7 positions match TRBD1. CDR3: CASSQTGRATNEKLFF. For the CDR3, the DNA is TGTGCCAGCAGTCAGACAGGGAGGGCAACTAATGAAAAACTGTTTTTT.